Sequencing of this TCR beta chain was carried out in a study of post-analysis software for immune sequencing data (dated by TCRdb to between 2015 and 2017). Regarding the complete study: Disease courses on record covered relapsing-remitting, secondary progressive and progressive-relapsing multiple sclerosis, though some patients had no subtype annotation. The multiple sclerosis patient repertoires were compared with roughly twelve previously published healthy control repertoires from donors aged about 6 to 26 years. A subset of samples was prepared in parallel using single-end sample barcoding, then pooled and co-amplified after Illumina adapter ligation.

Only a few counts were recorded for this clonotype. Its antigen is currently not known. Base qualities are not provided; no much larger clone lies one nucleotide away. The CDR3 spans 15 residues, from the cysteine through the phenylalanine. Just the 45-base CDR3 DNA is kept, in frame starting at base 1. The germline V gene yields SGHTA for CDR1 and FQGNSA for CDR2. V loses 0 bases, J loses 7 bases, and the germline ends lie 16 bases apart. Summary of the overall study and its limitations: Multiple sclerosis patients had significantly lower normalized Chao1 diversity than controls, a result that suggests substantial peripheral T-cell clonal expansion. Significantly higher frequencies in patients than in controls were found for about five TRBV segments, including TRBV5-6, TRBV5-1 and TRBV20-1. Direct clustering with F measure showed strong co-clustering of samples prepared in the same batch, prompting a batch-effect correction. The control group was slightly older than the multiple sclerosis patient group.

Library preparation used PCR. Instrument used: Illumina HiSeq 2500. Unique molecular identifiers were incorporated into TCR beta cDNA libraries to reduce PCR and sequencing biases. Per 1 to 10 million input T cells, 500,000 or so cDNA molecules were obtained, such that each molecule approximated one T cell. The patient libraries were prepared and sequenced using the same protocol as the earlier healthy control dataset. Samples belonging to the same batch were prepared together, multiplexed and sequenced on a shared HiSeq lane. The study's processing was this. MIGEC was used to process the raw barcoded reads, and molecular identifier groups with only a single read were discarded before consensus assembly and CDR3 extraction. VDJtools was used for post-analysis of the clonotype tables, and diversity was normalized by down-sampling every dataset to the size of the smallest sample. In repertoire overlap clustering, CDR3 amino acid sequences, but not nucleotide sequences, were matched to correct batch-related cross-sample contamination. TCRdb redid the processing of the public reads, applying fastp at Q25 and MiXCR, and retained in-frame beta chains. Each entry merges the rows of one CDR3 protein and shows their most common DNA and genes. These V and J calls are TCRdb output, not the study's own analysis. The sample table shows about 380,000 distinct CDR3 sequences, and around 37% are seen once. Roughly 13% of the sample is held by the ten biggest clonotypes.

To demonstrate the VDJtools post-analysis software, the study profiled TCR beta repertoires from the peripheral blood of about 13 young patients with multiple sclerosis. Multiple sclerosis patients were children and adolescents aged about 6 to 15 years. The sequencing sample was made of blood. This TCR derives from a girl aged 10 to 17 with multiple sclerosis. The V and J segments used are TRBV7-2 and TRBJ2-7, with the D gene call left open. CDR3 protein: CASSLADWAQREQYF. The nucleotides are TGTGCCAGCAGCTTAGCAGATTGGGCACAAAGGGAGCAGTACTTC.